Sequencing of this TCR beta chain was carried out in a study of regulatory T cells in long-lasting Graves disease. Points from the study as a whole: Sampling was limited to peripheral blood rather than thyroid tissue.

Time point described: newly diagnosed GD, antithyroid drugs for less than 3 months. RNA isolated from PBMCs was used to make the TCR library. This clonotype was detected only a few times. The target antigen is unknown. At one boundary the junction diverges from the germline segment, which might be a read error. Germline CDR1 and CDR2: SGHVS and FQNEAQ. The CDR3 consists of 13 residues. To make TCR beta libraries, researchers used iRepertoire HTBI primers and Arm-PCR of CDR3 regions. TCRdb reanalysed the multiplex PCR reads using MiXCR and keeps one entry per CDR3 protein. Of fewer than 350,000 distinct CDR3 sequences listed, roughly 18% were seen once; the top ten hold less than 40%.

Material: peripheral blood mononuclear cells (PBMCs), obtained at new diagnosis, from a patient treated with antithyroid drugs. The clonotype originates from a female donor with Graves disease. The chain recombines TRBV7-8 with TRBJ2-1; 7 bases map to TRBD2. CDR3 protein: CASNLIRGDEQFF. CDR3 DNA: TGTGCCAGCAACTTAATTCGGGGGGATGAGCAGTTCTTC.